The present T cell receptor beta chain was sequenced within a study of CD8 T cells in ankylosing spondylitis. Findings and limits, study-wide: Ankylosing spondylitis blood appeared to be characterized by a TCR beta motif of eight highly homologous variants. Past research had described some motif variants in reactive arthritis synovial fluid and blood. Disease-linked clones reportedly showed significant enrichment in matched ankylosing spondylitis synovial fluid.

Using quantitative 5'-RACE with molecular barcodes, the authors made TCR beta libraries. TCRdb re-derived calls from the 5' RACE reads in MiXCR, one entry per CDR3 protein. The sample gives a few hundred thousand distinct CDR3 sequences, roughly 13% of which show up once; 6.5% to 7% is in the top ten. To note about this clonotype: The antigen is unknown.

The V gene's germline CDR1 is MNHEY and CDR2 SVGAGI. The CDR3 length is 19 residues. Trimming cost V 0 bases and J 7 bases; bases outside gene matches: 18. The sequencing sample was made of blood, either unsorted or a sorted T cell fraction (not recorded which). This receptor was obtained from a male donor with ankylosing spondylitis. The chain joins TRBV6-5 to TRBJ1-2; 9 nucleotides agree with TRBD1. CDR3 residues: CASSYSIRQGVAGVGGYTF. As DNA, the CDR3 is TGTGCCAGCAGTTACTCGATTAGACAGGGGGTTGCAGGGGTTGGTGGCTACACCTTC.